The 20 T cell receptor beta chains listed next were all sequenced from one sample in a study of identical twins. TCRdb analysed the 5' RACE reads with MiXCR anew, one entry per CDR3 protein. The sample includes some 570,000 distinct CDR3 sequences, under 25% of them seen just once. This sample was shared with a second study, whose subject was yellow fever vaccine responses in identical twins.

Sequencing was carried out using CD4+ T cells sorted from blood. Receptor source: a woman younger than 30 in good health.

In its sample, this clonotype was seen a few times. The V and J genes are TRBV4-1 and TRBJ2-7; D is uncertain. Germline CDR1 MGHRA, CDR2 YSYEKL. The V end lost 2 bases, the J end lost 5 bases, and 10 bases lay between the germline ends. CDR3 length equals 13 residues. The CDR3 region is CASSQNGFDEQYV. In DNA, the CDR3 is TGCGCCAGCAGCCAAAATGGTTTTGACGAGCAGTACGTC.

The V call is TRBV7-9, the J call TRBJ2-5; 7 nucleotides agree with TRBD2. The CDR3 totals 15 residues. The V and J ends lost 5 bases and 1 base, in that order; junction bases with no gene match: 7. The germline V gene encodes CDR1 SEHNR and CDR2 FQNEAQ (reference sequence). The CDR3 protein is CASSLFLAGQETQYF. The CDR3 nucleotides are TGTGCCAGCAGCCTCTTTTTAGCGGGCCAAGAGACCCAGTACTTC.

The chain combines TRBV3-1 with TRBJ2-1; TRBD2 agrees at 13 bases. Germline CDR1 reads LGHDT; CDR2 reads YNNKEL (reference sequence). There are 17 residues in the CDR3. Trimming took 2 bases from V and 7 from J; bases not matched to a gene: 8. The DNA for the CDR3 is TGTGCCAGCAGCCAACCACCCGGACTAGCGGGAGCTAATGAGCAGTTCTTC. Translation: CASSQPPGLAGANEQFF.

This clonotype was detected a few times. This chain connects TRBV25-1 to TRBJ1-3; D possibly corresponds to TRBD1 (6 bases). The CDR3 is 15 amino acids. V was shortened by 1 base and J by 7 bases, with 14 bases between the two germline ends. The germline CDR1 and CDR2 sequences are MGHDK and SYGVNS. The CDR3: CASSEFRGLGNTIYF. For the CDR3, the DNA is TGTGCCAGCAGTGAATTTAGGGGGTTGGGGAACACCATATATTTT.

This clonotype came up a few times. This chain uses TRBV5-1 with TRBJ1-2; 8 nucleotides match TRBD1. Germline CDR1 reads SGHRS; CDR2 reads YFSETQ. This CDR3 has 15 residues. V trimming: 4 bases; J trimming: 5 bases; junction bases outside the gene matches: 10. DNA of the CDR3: TGCGCCAGCAGCGAGGGACAGGCGGTCCGATATGGCTACACCTTC. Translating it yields CASSEGQAVRYGYTF.

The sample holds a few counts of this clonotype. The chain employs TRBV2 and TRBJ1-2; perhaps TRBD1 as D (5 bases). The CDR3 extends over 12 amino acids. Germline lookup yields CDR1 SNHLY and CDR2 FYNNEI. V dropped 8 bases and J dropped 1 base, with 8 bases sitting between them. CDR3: CASGTYNYGYTF. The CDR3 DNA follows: TGTGCCAGCGGGACCTATAACTATGGCTACACCTTC.

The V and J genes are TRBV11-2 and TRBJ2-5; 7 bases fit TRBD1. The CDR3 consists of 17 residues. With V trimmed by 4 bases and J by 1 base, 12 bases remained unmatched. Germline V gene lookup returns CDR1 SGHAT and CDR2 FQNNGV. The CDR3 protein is CASSSYWTGVLQETQYF. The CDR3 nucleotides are TGTGCCAGCAGCTCCTATTGGACAGGAGTCCTCCAAGAGACCCAGTACTTC.

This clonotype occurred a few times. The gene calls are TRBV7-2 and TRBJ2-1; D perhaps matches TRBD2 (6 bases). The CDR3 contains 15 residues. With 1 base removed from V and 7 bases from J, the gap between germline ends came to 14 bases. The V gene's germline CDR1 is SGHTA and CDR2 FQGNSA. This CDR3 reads CASSLVSGGDNEQFF. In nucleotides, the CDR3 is TGTGCCAGCAGCTTAGTTAGCGGCGGCGATAATGAGCAGTTCTTC.

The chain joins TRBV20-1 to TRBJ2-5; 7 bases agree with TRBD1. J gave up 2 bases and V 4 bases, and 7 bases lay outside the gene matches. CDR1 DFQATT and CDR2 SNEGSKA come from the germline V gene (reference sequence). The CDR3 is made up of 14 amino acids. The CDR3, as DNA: TGCAGTGCTACTAAGACAGGGATACAAGAGACCCAGTACTTC. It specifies CSATKTGIQETQYF.

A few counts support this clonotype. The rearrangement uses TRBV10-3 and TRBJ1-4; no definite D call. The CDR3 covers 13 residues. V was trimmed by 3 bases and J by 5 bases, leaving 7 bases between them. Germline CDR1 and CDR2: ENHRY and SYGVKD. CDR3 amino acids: CAISDRGNEKLFF. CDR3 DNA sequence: TGTGCCATCAGTGATAGAGGAAATGAAAAACTGTTTTTT.

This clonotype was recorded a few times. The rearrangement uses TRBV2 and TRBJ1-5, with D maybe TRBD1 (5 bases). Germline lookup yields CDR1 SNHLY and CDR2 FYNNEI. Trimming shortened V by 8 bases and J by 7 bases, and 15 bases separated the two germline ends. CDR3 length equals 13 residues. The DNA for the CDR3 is TGTGCCAGCTTAGGGGAATCCGCCCAGCCCCAGCATTTT. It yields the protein CASLGESAQPQHF.

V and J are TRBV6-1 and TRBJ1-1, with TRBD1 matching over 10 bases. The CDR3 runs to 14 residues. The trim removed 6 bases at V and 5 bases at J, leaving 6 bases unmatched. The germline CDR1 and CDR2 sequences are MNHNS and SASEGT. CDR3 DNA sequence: TGTGCCAGCAGAAGGGGACAGGGGAGAACTGAAGCTTTCTTT. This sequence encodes CASRRGQGRTEAFF.

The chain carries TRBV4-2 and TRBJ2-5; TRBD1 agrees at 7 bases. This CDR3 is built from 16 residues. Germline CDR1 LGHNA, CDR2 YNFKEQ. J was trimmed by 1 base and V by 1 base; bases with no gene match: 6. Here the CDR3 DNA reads TGTGCCAGCAGCCAAGGACAGGGTAAAACCCAAGAGACCCAGTACTTC. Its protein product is CASSQGQGKTQETQYF.

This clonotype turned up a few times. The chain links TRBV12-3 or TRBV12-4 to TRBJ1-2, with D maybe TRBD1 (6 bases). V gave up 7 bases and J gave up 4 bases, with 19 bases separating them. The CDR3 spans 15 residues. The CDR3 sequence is CASTPSHRDRYGYTF. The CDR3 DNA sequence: TGTGCCAGCACCCCCAGCCACAGGGACCGCTATGGCTACACCTTC.

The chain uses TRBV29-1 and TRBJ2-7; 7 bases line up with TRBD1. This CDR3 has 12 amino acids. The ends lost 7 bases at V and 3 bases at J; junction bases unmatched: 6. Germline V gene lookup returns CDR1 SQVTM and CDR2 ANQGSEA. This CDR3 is CSAKDRHYEQYF. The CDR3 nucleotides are TGCAGCGCTAAGGACAGGCACTACGAGCAGTACTTC.

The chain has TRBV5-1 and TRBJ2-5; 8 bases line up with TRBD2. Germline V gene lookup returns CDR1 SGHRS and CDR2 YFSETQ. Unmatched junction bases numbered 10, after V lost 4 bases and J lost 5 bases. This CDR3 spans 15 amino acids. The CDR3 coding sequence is TGCGCCAGCAGCACAGGACTAGCCCTTAGGGAGACCCAGTACTTC. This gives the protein CASSTGLALRETQYF.

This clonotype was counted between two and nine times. CDR3 residues: CASSLVVGMNTEAFF. In DNA, the CDR3 is TGCGCCAGCAGCTTGGTTGTAGGGATGAACACTGAAGCTTTCTTT. This chain links TRBV5-1 with TRBJ1-1; D is unclear. V lost 0 bases and J 0 bases, leaving 9 bases between the germline ends. This CDR3 has 15 amino acids. The germline gives CDR1 SGHRS, CDR2 YFSETQ.

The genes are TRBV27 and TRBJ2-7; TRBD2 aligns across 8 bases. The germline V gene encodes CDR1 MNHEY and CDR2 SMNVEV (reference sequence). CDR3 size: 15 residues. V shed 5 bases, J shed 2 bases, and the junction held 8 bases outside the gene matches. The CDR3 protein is CASSETSEHPYEQYF. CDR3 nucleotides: TGTGCCAGCAGTGAGACTAGCGAGCATCCCTACGAGCAGTACTTC.

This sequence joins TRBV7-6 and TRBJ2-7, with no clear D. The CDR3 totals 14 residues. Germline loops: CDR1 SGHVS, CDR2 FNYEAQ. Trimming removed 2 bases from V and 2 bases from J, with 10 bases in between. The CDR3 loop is CASSLLVGPYEQYF. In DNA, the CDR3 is TGTGCCAGCAGCTTATTGGTAGGGCCCTACGAGCAGTACTTC.

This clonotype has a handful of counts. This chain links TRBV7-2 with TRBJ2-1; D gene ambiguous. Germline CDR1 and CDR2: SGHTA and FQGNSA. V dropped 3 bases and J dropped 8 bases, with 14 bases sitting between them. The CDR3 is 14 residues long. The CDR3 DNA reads TGTGCCAGCAGCTTGGGTATTCCGCCCTATGAGCAGTTCTTC. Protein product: CASSLGIPPYEQFF.